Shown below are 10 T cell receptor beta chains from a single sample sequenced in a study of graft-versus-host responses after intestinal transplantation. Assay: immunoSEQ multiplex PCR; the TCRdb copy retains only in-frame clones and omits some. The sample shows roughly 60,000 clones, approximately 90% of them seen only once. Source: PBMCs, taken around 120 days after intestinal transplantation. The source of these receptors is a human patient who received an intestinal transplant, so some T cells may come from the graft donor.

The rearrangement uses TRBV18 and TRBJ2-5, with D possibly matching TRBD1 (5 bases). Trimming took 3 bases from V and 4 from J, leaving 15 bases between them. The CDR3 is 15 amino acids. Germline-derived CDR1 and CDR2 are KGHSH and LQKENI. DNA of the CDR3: TGTGCCAGCTCACCCCAGGGAAACTACGTAGAGACCCAGTACTTC. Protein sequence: CASSPQGNYVETQYF.

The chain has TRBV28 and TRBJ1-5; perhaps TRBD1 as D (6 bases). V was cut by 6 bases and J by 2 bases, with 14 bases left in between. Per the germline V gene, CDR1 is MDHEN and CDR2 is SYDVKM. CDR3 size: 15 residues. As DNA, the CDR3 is TGTGCCAGCAGCCGCAGGGGTTACGGCAATCAGCCCCAGCATTTT. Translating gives CASSRRGYGNQPQHF.

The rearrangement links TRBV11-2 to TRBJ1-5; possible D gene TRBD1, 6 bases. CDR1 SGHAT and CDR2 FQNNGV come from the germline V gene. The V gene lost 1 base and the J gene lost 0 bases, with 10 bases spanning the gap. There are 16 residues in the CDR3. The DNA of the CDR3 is TGTGCCAGCAGCTTAGGGACAGATTATAGCAATCAGCCCCAGCATTTT. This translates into CASSLGTDYSNQPQHF.

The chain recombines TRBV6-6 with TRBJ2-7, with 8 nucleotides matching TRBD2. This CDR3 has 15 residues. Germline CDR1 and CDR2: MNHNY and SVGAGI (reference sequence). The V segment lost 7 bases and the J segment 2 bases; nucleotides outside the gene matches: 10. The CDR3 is CASTPGAGGPYEQYF. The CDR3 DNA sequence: TGTGCCAGCACCCCCGGGGCGGGGGGCCCCTACGAGCAGTACTTC.

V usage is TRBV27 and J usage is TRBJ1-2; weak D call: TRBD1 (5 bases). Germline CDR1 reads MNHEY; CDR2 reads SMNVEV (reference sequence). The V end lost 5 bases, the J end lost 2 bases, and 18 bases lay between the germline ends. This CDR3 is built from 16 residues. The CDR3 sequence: CASSGFGAGKNYGYTF. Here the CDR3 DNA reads TGTGCCAGCAGTGGGTTCGGGGCAGGGAAAAACTATGGCTACACCTTC.

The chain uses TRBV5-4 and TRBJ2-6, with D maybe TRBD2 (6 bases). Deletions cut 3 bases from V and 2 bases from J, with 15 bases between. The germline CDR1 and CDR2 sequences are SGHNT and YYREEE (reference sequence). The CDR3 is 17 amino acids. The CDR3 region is CASSSRDSVPGANVLTF. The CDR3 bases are TGTGCCAGCAGCTCCCGGGACTCGGTTCCTGGGGCCAACGTCCTGACTTTC.

The DNA of the CDR3 is TGCGCCAGCAGCTTGGTTACGGCAGGGGGCGGAAAACTGTTTTTT. This encodes CASSLVTAGGGKLFF. This chain uses TRBV5-1 with TRBJ1-4, with 8 bases fitting TRBD1. The ends lost 0 bases at V and 10 bases at J; junction bases unmatched: 8. The CDR3 is made up of 15 amino acids. Germline V gene sequence: CDR1 SGHRS, CDR2 YFSETQ. The variable domain in full, with the rest retrieved from reference TRBV5-1 and TRBJ1-4, is KAGVTQTPRYLIKTRGQQVTLSCSPISGHRSVSWYQQTPGQGLQFLFEYFSETQRNKGNFPGRFSGRQFSNSRSEMNVSTLELGDSALYLCASSLVTAGGGKLFFGSGTQLSVL.

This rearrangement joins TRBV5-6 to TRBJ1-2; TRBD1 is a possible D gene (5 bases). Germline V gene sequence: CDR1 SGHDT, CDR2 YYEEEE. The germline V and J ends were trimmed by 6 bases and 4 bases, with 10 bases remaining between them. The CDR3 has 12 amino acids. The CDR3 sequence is CASTTQGYGYTF. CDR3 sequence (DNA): TGTGCCAGCACCACTCAGGGCTATGGCTACACCTTC.

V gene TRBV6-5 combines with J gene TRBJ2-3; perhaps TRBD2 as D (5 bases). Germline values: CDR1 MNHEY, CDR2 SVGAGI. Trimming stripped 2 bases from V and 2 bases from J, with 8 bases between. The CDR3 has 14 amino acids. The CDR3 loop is CASSYTGVTDTQYF. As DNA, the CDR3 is TGTGCCAGCAGTTACACCGGGGTCACAGATACGCAGTATTTT.

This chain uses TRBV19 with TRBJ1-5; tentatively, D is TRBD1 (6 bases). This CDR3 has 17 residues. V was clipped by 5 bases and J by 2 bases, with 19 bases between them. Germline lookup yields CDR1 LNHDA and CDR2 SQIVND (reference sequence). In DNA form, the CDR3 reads TGTGCCAGTAGTCTCCGCGCCGGGGGCGCGGGCAATCAGCCCCAGCATTTT. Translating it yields CASSLRAGGAGNQPQHF.